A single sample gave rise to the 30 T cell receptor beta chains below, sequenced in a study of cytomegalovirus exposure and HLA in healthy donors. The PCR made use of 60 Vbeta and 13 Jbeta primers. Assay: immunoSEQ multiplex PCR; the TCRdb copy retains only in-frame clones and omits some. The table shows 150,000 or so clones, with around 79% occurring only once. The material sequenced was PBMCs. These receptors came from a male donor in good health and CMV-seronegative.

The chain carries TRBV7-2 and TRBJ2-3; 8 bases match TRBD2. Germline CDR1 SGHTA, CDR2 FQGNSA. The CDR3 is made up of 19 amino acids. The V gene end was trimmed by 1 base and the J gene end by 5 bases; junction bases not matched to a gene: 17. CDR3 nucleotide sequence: TGTGCCAGCAGCTTAGTAGGCTGGGAGAAGACTAGCGATAAAGATACGCAGTATTTT. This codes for CASSLVGWEKTSDKDTQYF.

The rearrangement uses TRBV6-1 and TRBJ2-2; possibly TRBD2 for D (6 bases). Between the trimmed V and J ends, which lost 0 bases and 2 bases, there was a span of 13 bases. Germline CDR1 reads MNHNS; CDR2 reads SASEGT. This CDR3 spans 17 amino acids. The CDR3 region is CASSEAGAGLNTGELFF. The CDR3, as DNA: TGTGCCAGCAGTGAAGCAGGAGCGGGCCTAAACACCGGGGAGCTGTTTTTT.

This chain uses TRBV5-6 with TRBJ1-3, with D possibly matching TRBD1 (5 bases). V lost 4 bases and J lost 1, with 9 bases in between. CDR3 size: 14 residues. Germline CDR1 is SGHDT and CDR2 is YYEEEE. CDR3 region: CASSGDFSGNTIYF. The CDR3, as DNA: TGTGCCAGCAGCGGGGACTTTTCTGGAAACACCATATATTTT.

CDR3 protein: CASSLDKDSGTLTYEQYF. In DNA form, the CDR3 reads TGCGCCAGCAGCCTCGACAAAGACTCCGGGACACTTACCTACGAGCAGTACTTC. The chain couples TRBV4-1 to TRBJ2-7; TRBD1 is a possible D gene (6 bases). The CDR3 has 18 residues. Trimming cost V 4 bases and J 2 bases, with 24 bases left between them. Germline CDR1 reads MGHRA; CDR2 reads YSYEKL.

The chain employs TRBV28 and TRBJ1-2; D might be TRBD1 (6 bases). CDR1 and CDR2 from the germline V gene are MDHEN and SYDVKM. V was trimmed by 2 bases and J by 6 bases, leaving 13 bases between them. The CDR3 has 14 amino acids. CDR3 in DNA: TGTGCCAGCAGTTTAGGGACGGACAGAAATGGCTACACCTTC. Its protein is CASSLGTDRNGYTF.

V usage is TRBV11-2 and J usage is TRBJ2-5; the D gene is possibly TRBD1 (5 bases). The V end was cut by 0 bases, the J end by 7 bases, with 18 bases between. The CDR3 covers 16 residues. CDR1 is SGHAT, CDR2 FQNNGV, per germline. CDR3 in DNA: TGTGCCAGCAGCTTAGATCAAGGGGTCAGGTGGGGGACCCAGTACTTC. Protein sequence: CASSLDQGVRWGTQYF.

CDR3 nucleotides: TGCGCCAGCAGCCCAGGGACTTCTAACTATGGCTACACCTTC. Protein product: CASSPGTSNYGYTF. J is TRBJ1-2 and V is TRBV4-3; possible D gene TRBD1, 5 bases. V was shortened by 4 bases and J by 0 bases, with 9 bases between the two germline ends. This CDR3 is built from 14 residues. The germline V gene has CDR1 LGHNA and CDR2 YSLEER.

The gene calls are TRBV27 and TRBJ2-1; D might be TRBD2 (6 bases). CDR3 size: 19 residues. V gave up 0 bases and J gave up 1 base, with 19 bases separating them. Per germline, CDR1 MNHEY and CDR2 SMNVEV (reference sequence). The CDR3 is CASSLSTSLADLSYNEQFF. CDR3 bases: TGTGCCAGCAGTTTATCCACCTCCTTAGCGGATTTATCCTACAATGAGCAGTTCTTC.

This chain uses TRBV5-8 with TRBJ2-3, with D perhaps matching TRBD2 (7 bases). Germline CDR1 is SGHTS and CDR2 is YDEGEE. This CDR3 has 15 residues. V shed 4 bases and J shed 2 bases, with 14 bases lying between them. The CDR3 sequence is CASSGTGGYTDTQYF. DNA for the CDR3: TGTGCCAGCAGCGGTACGGGGGGCTACACAGATACGCAGTATTTT.

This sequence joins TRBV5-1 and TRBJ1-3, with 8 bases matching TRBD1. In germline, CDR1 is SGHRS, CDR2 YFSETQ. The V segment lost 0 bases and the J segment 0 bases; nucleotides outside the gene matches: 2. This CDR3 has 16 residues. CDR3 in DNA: TGCGCCAGCAGCTTGGGGGACAGGATCTCTGGAAACACCATATATTTT. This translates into CASSLGDRISGNTIYF.

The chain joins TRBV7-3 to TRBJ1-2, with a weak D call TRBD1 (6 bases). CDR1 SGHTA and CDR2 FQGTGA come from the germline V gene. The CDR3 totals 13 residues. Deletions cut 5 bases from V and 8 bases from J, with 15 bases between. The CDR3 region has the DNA TGTGCCAGCAGCGAACAGGGTTTGGGCGGCTACACCTTC. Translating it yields CASSEQGLGGYTF.

Written as DNA, the CDR3 is TGTGCCAGCAGCTTCACTAGCGGGAGATTTGGGGATACGCAGTATTTT. This sequence encodes CASSFTSGRFGDTQYF. V usage is TRBV7-2 and J usage is TRBJ2-3, with TRBD2 matching 11 bases. This CDR3 region has 16 residues. Trimming at V came to 3 bases and at J to 6 bases, leaving 8 bases not matched to a gene. The V gene's germline CDR1 is SGHTA and CDR2 FQGNSA.

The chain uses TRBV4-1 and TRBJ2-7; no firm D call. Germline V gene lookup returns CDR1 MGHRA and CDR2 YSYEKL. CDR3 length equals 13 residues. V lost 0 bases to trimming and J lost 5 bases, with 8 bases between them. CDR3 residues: CASSQEGVDEQYF. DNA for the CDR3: TGCGCCAGCAGCCAAGAAGGAGTCGACGAGCAGTACTTC.

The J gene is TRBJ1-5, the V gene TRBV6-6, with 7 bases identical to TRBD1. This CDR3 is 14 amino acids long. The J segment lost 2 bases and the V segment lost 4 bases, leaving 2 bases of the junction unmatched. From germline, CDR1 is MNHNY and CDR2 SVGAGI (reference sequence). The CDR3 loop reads CASSSQGGNQPQHF. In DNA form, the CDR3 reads TGTGCCAGCAGTTCTCAGGGGGGCAATCAGCCCCAGCATTTT.

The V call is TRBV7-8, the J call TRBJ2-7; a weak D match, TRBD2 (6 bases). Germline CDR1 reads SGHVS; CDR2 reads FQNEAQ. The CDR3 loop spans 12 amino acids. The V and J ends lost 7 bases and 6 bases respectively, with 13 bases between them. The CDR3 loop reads CASNFISGEQYF. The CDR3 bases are TGTGCCAGCAACTTCATTAGCGGCGAGCAGTACTTC.

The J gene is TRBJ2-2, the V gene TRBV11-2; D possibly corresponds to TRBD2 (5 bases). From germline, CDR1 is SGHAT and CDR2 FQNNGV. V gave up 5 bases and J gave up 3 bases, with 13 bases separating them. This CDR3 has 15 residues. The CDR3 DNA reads TGTGCCAGCAGCCCCGTCGAGGGTGACACCGGGGAGCTGTTTTTT. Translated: CASSPVEGDTGELFF.

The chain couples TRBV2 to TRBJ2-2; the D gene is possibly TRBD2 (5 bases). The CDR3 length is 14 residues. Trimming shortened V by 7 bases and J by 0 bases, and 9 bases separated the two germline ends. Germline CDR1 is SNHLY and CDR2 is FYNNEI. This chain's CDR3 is CASTLAPNTGELFF. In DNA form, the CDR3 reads TGTGCCAGCACCCTAGCCCCGAACACCGGGGAGCTGTTTTTT. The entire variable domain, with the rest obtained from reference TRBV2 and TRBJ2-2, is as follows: EPEVTQTPSHQVTQMGQEVILRCVPISNHLYFYWYRQILGQKVEFLVSFYNNEISEKSEIFDDQFSVERPDGSNFTLKIRSTKLEDSAMYFCASTLAPNTGELFFGEGSRLTVL.

The CDR3 DNA sequence: TGTGCCAGCAGCTTGACCGCTCAGGTCCAGCATTTT. Amino acid sequence: CASSLTAQVQHF. V and J are TRBV7-9 and TRBJ1-5; unclear D gene. Trimming took off 3 bases at V and 12 bases at J, with 12 bases between the two ends. Germline-derived CDR1 and CDR2 are SEHNR and FQNEAQ (reference sequence). CDR3 length equals 12 residues.

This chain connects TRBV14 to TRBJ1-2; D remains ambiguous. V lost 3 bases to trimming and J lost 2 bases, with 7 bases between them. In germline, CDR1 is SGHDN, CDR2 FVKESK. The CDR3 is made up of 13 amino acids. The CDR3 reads CASSQTLNYGYTF. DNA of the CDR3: TGTGCCAGCAGCCAGACTTTGAACTATGGCTACACCTTC.

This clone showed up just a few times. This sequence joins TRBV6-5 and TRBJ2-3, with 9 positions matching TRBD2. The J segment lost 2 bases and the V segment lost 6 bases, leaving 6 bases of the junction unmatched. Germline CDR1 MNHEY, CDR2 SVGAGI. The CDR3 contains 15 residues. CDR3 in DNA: TGTGCCAGCAGCCACCTAGCGGGGACCACAGATACGCAGTATTTT. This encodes CASSHLAGTTDTQYF.

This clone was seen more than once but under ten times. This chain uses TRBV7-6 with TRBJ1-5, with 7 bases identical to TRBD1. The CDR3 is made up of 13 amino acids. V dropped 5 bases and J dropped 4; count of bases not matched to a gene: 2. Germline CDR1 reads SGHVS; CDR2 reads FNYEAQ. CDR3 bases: TGTGCCAGCAGCGAGACAGGGAATCAGCCCCAGCATTTT. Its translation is CASSETGNQPQHF.

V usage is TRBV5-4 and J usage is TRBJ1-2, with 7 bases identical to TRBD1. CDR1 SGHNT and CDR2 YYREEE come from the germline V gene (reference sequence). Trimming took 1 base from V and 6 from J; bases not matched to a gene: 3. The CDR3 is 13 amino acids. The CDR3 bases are TGTGCCAGCAGCTTGAGCCAGGGGGATGGCTACACCTTC. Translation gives CASSLSQGDGYTF.

The CDR3 region is CASSIRLMNTEAFF. CDR3 nucleotide sequence: TGTGCCAGTAGTATAAGACTGATGAACACTGAAGCTTTCTTT. This rearrangement joins TRBV19 to TRBJ1-1; D uncertain. CDR1 is LNHDA, CDR2 SQIVND, per germline (reference sequence). CDR3 length: 14 residues. V lost 2 bases, J lost 0 bases, and 7 bases lay in between.

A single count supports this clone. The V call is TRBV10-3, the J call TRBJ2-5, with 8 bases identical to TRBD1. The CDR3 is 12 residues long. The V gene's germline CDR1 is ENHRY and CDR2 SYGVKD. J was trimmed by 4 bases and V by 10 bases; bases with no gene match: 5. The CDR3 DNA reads TGTGCCACCGGACAGGGTGGAGAGACCCAGTACTTC. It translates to CATGQGGETQYF.

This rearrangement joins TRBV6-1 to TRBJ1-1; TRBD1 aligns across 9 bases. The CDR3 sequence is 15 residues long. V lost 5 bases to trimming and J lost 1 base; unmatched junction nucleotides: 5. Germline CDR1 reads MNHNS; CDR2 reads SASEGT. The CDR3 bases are TGTGCCAGCAGTCCCCGGGACAGGGCGAACACTGAAGCTTTCTTT. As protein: CASSPRDRANTEAFF.

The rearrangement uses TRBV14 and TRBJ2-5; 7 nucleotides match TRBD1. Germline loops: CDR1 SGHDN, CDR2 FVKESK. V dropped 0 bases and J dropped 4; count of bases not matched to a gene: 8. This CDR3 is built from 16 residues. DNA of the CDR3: TGTGCCAGCAGCCAAGACAGGGGGTTTAAGGGAGAGACCCAGTACTTC. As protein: CASSQDRGFKGETQYF.

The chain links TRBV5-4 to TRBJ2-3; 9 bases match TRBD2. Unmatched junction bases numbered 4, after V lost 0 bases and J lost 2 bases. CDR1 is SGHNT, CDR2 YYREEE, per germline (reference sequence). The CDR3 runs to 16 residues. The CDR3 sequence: CASSLERGAVTDTQYF. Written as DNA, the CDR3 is TGTGCCAGCAGCTTGGAGCGGGGGGCCGTCACAGATACGCAGTATTTT. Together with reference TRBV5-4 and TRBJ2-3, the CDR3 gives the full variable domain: ETGVTQSPTHLIKTRGQQVTLRCSSQSGHNTVSWYQQALGQGPQFIFQYYREEENGRGNFPPRFSGLQFPNYSSELNVNALELDDSALYLCASSLERGAVTDTQYFGPGTRLTVL.

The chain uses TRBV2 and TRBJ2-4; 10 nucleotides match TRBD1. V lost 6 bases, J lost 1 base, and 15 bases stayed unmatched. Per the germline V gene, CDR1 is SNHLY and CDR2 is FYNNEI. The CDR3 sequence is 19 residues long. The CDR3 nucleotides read TGTGCCAGCAGCTCCGGGACAGGGGAGGTATCGTTCGCCAAAAACATTCAGTACTTC. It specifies CASSSGTGEVSFAKNIQYF.

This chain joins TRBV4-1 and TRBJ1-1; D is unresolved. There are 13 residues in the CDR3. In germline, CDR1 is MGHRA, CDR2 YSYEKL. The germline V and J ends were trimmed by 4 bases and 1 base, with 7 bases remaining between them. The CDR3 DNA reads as TGCGCCAGCAGCCCCCCAGGGAACACTGAAGCTTTCTTT. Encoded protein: CASSPPGNTEAFF.

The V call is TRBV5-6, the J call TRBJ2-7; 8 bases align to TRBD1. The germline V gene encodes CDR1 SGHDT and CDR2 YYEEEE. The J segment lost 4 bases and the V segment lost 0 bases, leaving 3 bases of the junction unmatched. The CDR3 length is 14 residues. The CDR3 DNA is TGTGCCAGCAGCTTGGGGACAGGGAGATACGAGCAGTACTTC. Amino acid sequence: CASSLGTGRYEQYF. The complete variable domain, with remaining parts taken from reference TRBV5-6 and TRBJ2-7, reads DAGVTQSPTHLIKTRGQQVTLRCSPKSGHDTVSWYQQALGQGPQFIFQYYEEEERQRGNFPDRFSGHQFPNYSSELNVNALLLGDSALYLCASSLGTGRYEQYFGPGTRLTVT.